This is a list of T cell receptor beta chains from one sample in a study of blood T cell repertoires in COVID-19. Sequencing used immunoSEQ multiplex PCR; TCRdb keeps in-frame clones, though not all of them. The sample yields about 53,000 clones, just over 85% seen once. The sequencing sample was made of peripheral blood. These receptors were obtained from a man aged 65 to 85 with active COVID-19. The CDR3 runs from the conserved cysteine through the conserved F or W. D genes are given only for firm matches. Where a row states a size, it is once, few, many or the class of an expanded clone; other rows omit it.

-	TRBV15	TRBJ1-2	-	TGTGCCACCAGCAGAGGCCTCGGGGGGGACTATGGCTACACCTTC	CATSRGLGGDYGYTF
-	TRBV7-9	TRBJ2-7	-	TGTGCCAGCAGCCCCTTAAAGCGATCCAATAGACGGGACGAGCAGTACTTC	CASSPLKRSNRRDEQYF
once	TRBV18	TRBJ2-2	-	TGTGCCAGCTCACCACCTGACAGGACCGGGGAGCTGTTTTTT	CASSPPDRTGELFF
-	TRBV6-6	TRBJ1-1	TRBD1	TGTGCCAGCAGTTATCCGGGAACAGGGGATGAAGCTTTCTTT	CASSYPGTGDEAFF
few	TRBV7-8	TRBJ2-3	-	TGTGCCAGCAACGAGGGGGGCACAGATACGCAGTATTTT	CASNEGGTDTQYF
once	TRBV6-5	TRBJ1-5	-	TGTGCCAGCAGTTACTCGGGTTCGTTCGGGGAGCCCCAGCATTTT	CASSYSGSFGEPQHF
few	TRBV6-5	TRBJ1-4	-	TGTGCCAGCAGTTACTCGATATCTGGTCGGGAAAAACTGTTTTTT	CASSYSISGREKLFF
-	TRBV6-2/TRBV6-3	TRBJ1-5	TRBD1	TGTGCCAGCAGCAACGGACAGGGGGTAGTCGGACAGCCCCAGCATTTT	CASSNGQGVVGQPQHF
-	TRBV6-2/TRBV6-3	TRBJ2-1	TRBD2	TGTGCCAGCAGTTGGCCTAGCGGTTACAATGAGCAGTTCTTC	CASSWPSGYNEQFF
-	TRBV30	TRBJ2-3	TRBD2	TGTGCCTGGAACGGGGGGGCAACAGATACGCAGTATTTT	CAWNGGATDTQYF
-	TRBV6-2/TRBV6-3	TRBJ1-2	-	TGTGCCAGCAGTGATGACAGGCGAGGAGATGGCTACACCTTC	CASSDDRRGDGYTF
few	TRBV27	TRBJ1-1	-	TGTGCCAGCAGTCCCCTCAAGACAGTGATGAACACTGAAGCTTTCTTT	CASSPLKTVMNTEAFF
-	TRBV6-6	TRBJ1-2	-	TGTGCCAGCAAATGGCCAGGGCCGGGCTATGGCTACACCTTC	CASKWPGPGYGYTF
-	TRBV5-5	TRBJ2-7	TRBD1	TGTGCCAGCAGCGTACGAGGGACAGGGGTTTCCTACGAGCAGTACTTC	CASSVRGTGVSYEQYF